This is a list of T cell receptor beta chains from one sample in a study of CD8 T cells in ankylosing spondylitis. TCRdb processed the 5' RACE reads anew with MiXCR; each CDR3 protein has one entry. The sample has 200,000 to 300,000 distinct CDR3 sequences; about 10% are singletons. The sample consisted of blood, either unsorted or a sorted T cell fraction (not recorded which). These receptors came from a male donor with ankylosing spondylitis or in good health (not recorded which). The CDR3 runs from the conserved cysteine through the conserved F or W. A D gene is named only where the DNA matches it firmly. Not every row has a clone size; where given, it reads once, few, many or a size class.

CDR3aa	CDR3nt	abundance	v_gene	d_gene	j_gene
CASSSQTGGRNSPLHF	TGTGCCAGCAGCTCTCAGACAGGAGGAAGAAATTCACCCCTCCACTTT	few	TRBV28	NA	TRBJ1-6
CATSRDREDYEQYF	TGTGCCACCAGCAGAGATCGAGAAGACTACGAGCAGTACTTC	many	TRBV15	NA	TRBJ2-7
CASSPSRGQETQYF	TGTGCCAGCAGTCCCTCCCGGGGCCAAGAGACCCAGTACTTC	once	TRBV28	NA	TRBJ2-5
CASSQQGYDYGYTF	TGTGCCAGCAGTCAACAGGGTTATGACTATGGCTACACCTTC	many	TRBV27	NA	TRBJ1-2
CASSQQSGGVPWFF	TGTGCCAGCAGCCAACAATCGGGGGGCGTCCCCTGGTTCTTT	few	TRBV3-1	NA	TRBJ1-1
CSVVRDSDYNEQFF	TGCAGTGTCGTCCGGGACAGTGACTACAATGAGCAGTTCTTC	many	TRBV20-1	TRBD1	TRBJ2-1
CASSFSAAATEAFF	TGTGCCAGCAGTTTCTCGGCTGCGGCGACTGAAGCTTTCTTT	once	TRBV28	NA	TRBJ1-1
CASSLASGGDYEQYF	TGCGCCAGCAGCTTGGCCTCAGGGGGGGACTACGAGCAGTACTTC	many	TRBV5-1	NA	TRBJ2-7
CSVGTGPRTQYF	TGCAGCGTTGGGACAGGGCCCCGTACGCAGTATTTT	many	TRBV29-1	TRBD1	TRBJ2-3
CASSQVSAGNNEQFF	TGTGCCAGCAGCCAAGTTTCGGCGGGGAACAATGAGCAGTTCTTC	few	TRBV3-1	NA	TRBJ2-1
CSATRGGATEAFF	TGCAGCGCCACCAGGGGAGGGGCCACTGAAGCTTTCTTT	many	TRBV29-1	NA	TRBJ1-1
CASSIAGGDTETFF	TGTGCCAGTAGTATAGCGGGCGGAGACACTGAAACTTTCTTT	NA	TRBV19	NA	TRBJ1-1
CASIRTSGRATDTQYF	TGTGCCAGCATCCGAACTAGCGGGAGGGCCACAGATACGCAGTATTTT	many	TRBV12-3/TRBV12-4	TRBD2	TRBJ2-3
CASRPGTVTDTQYF	TGTGCCAGCAGGCCGGGGACAGTCACAGATACGCAGTATTTT	many	TRBV5-6	TRBD1	TRBJ2-3
CASSPLLAGEETQYF	TGCGCCAGCAGCCCTTTACTAGCGGGGGAAGAGACCCAGTACTTC	many	TRBV5-1	TRBD2	TRBJ2-5
CASSLASAVNQPQHF	TGTGCCAGCAGCTTAGCGTCGGCCGTTAATCAGCCCCAGCATTTT	many	TRBV7-2	NA	TRBJ1-5
CASSDGTSGSNEQFF	TGCGCCAGCAGCGACGGGACTAGCGGGAGCAATGAGCAGTTCTTC	many	TRBV5-1	TRBD2	TRBJ2-1
CASSSTTLAGATNTGELFF	TGTGCCAGCAGCTCCACAACCCTAGCGGGGGCGACGAACACCGGGGAGCTGTTTTTT	NA	TRBV11-1	TRBD2	TRBJ2-2
CAWRTRWGGYGYTF	TGTGCCTGGAGGACGAGGTGGGGGGGGTATGGCTACACCTTC	few	TRBV30	NA	TRBJ1-2
CASSADGGTDTQYF	TGTGCCAGCAGCGCGGACGGAGGAACAGATACGCAGTATTTT	many	TRBV9	NA	TRBJ2-3
CSARVFFGQEPSSYNEQFF	NA	NA	TRBV20-1	NA	TRBJ2-1
CASSPQAHGNQPQHF	TGTGCCAGCAGCCCCCAGGCTCACGGCAATCAGCCCCAGCATTTT	few	TRBV3-1	NA	TRBJ1-5
CSASRSLEAFF	TGCAGTGCTAGTCGCAGCCTTGAAGCTTTCTTT	many	TRBV20-1	NA	TRBJ1-1
CASSLASGSNTGELFF	TGTGCCAGCAGCTTAGCGTCTGGGTCGAACACCGGGGAGCTGTTTTTT	many	TRBV7-8	NA	TRBJ2-2
CASSLGWDEANEQYF	TGTGCCAGCAGCCTCGGCTGGGACGAAGCAAACGAGCAGTACTTC	few	TRBV11-2	NA	TRBJ2-7
CSARHFEGVGGYTF	TGCAGTGCTAGGCATTTCGAGGGTGTGGGAGGCTACACCTTC	NA	TRBV20-1	NA	TRBJ1-2
CSVKQGDGEQYF	TGCAGCGTAAAACAGGGTGACGGCGAGCAGTACTTC	NA	TRBV29-1	NA	TRBJ2-7
CASSGEPAEAFF	TGCGCCAGCAGCGGCGAGCCTGCTGAAGCTTTCTTT	many	TRBV5-1	NA	TRBJ1-1
CASTTEHSGELFF	TGTGCCAGCACCACTGAACACTCCGGGGAGCTGTTTTTT	many	TRBV12-3/TRBV12-4	NA	TRBJ2-2
CASSEWAGYTGELFF	TGTGCCAGCAGTGAGTGGGCCGGTTACACCGGGGAGCTGTTTTTT	NA	TRBV2	NA	TRBJ2-2
CSATGTENTGELFF	TGCAGCGCGACCGGGACAGAAAACACCGGGGAGCTGTTTTTT	many	TRBV29-1	TRBD1	TRBJ2-2
CSARDSAGGPQETQYF	TGCAGTGCTAGAGATTCGGCGGGGGGTCCCCAAGAGACCCAGTACTTC	few	TRBV20-1	TRBD2	TRBJ2-5
CSARIRTENIQYF	TGCAGTGCTAGAATCAGGACAGAAAACATTCAGTACTTC	many	TRBV20-1	NA	TRBJ2-4
CASSQTSGRAWTGELFF	TGTGCCAGCAGCCAAACTAGCGGGAGGGCCTGGACCGGGGAGCTGTTTTTT	NA	TRBV13	TRBD2	TRBJ2-2
CASSPYQVATEAFF	TGCGCCAGCAGCCCCTATCAGGTTGCCACTGAAGCTTTCTTT	many	TRBV5-1	NA	TRBJ1-1
CASTPGVESTDTQYF	TGTGCCAGCACCCCGGGTGTGGAAAGCACAGATACGCAGTATTTT	many	TRBV12-3/TRBV12-4	NA	TRBJ2-3
CASSSPGTEFYGYTF	TGTGCCAGCAGCTCCCCCGGGACAGAGTTCTATGGCTACACCTTC	NA	TRBV7-9	TRBD1	TRBJ1-2
CASSLAIFRGRPDEQYF	TGCGCCAGCAGCTTGGCCATTTTCCGGGGCAGGCCGGACGAGCAGTACTTC	many	TRBV5-1	NA	TRBJ2-7
CASSDTGGKDTDTQYF	TGTGCCAGCAGCGATACAGGGGGCAAGGACACAGATACGCAGTATTTT	NA	TRBV6-1	TRBD1	TRBJ2-3
CASSWGAVGYTF	TGTGCCAGCAGCTGGGGGGCGGTCGGCTACACCTTC	few	TRBV7-9	NA	TRBJ1-2
CASSSAQGAYYNEQFF	TGTGCCAGCAGCTCAGCCCAGGGGGCATACTACAATGAGCAGTTCTTC	NA	TRBV7-9	TRBD1	TRBJ2-1
CASSSQGGPGAKNIQYF	TGTGCCAGCAGCTCACAGGGAGGGCCGGGGGCCAAAAACATTCAGTACTTC	few	TRBV5-6	NA	TRBJ2-4
CASSLGSHPRGDEQFF	TGCGCCAGCAGCTTGGGCTCTCACCCCAGAGGCGATGAGCAGTTCTTC	NA	TRBV5-1	NA	TRBJ2-1
CSARDLAGGNNEQFF	TGCAGTGCTAGAGATCTAGCGGGGGGAAACAATGAGCAGTTCTTC	few	TRBV20-1	TRBD2	TRBJ2-1
CASSQTAKRTDTQYF	TGTGCCAGCAGTCAGACCGCGAAACGCACAGATACGCAGTATTTT	many	TRBV5-5	NA	TRBJ2-3
CASSFGGTSTDTQYF	TGTGCCAGCAGCTTTGGCGGGACTAGCACAGATACGCAGTATTTT	few	TRBV7-3	NA	TRBJ2-3
CASSDSYTGTSGSSNEQFF	TGTGCCAGCAGCGATTCTTATACCGGGACTAGCGGGAGTAGTAATGAGCAGTTCTTC	many	TRBV28	TRBD2	TRBJ2-1
CSARSRETQYF	TGCAGTGCCCGTTCTAGGGAGACCCAGTACTTC	many	TRBV20-1	NA	TRBJ2-5
CSVRTANYGYTF	TGCAGCGTTCGGACAGCAAACTATGGCTACACCTTC	NA	TRBV29-1	NA	TRBJ1-2
CASTLVGGQGVFIYF	TGTGCCAGCACCTTGGTGGGGGGACAGGGGGTTTTCATCTACTTC	many	TRBV7-2	TRBD1	TRBJ2-5
CASSAVPRGTGGSTEAFF	TGTGCCAGCAGTGCTGTGCCACGGGGAACCGGTGGGAGCACTGAAGCTTTCTTT	NA	TRBV2	NA	TRBJ1-1
CASSLIPGVGELFF	TGTGCCAGCAGTTTAATTCCGGGGGTTGGGGAGCTGTTTTTT	many	TRBV27	NA	TRBJ2-2
CASSLNRDEQYF	TGCGCCAGCAGCCTGAACAGGGACGAGCAGTACTTC	many	TRBV4-1	NA	TRBJ2-7
CATSSGTEDTGELFF	TGTGCCACCAGCAGTGGGACTGAGGACACCGGGGAGCTGTTTTTT	few	TRBV15	NA	TRBJ2-2
CASSIQGMVGELFF	TGTGCCAGCTCGATACAGGGTATGGTCGGGGAGCTGTTTTTT	many	TRBV19	NA	TRBJ2-2
CASSIDEEYEQYF	TGTGCCAGTAGTATAGATGAGGAGTACGAGCAGTACTTC	many	TRBV19	NA	TRBJ2-7
CSAQDRKILNTEAFF	TGCAGTGCTCAGGACAGGAAAATCCTCAACACTGAAGCTTTCTTT	few	TRBV20-1	TRBD1	TRBJ1-1